This T cell receptor (beta chain) was identified in a study of blood T cell repertoires in COVID-19. As for the study in general: Researchers got acute and convalescent COVID-19 samples from the United States, Italy and Spain.

Authors' methods: Amplification with reference gene primers provided the estimates of nucleated cell counts. Repertoires were generated with immunoSEQ multiplex PCR, while TCRdb's copy carries only in-frame clones and drops some. That table supplies the V and J calls and clone size; D and trimming were determined from the DNA. This sample yields 110,000 or so clones, of which roughly three quarters are seen a single time; roughly 7.3% belongs to the top ten. The CDR3 sequence is 15 residues long. Trimming removed 0 bases at V and 9 bases at J, with 15 bases between. Germline loops: CDR1 MNHNS, CDR2 SASEGT.

The clonotype was recovered from a human donor in a cohort sampled during active COVID-19. The sample taken for sequencing was peripheral blood. The J gene is TRBJ1-5, the V gene TRBV6-1; D gene ambiguous. The chain's CDR3 is CASSEAAGPSGPQHF. As DNA, the CDR3 is TGTGCCAGCAGTGAAGCCGCGGGCCCATCGGGGCCCCAGCATTTT.